These 17 T cell receptor beta chains came from one sample sequenced in a study of cytomegalovirus exposure and HLA in healthy donors. TCRdb keeps only in-frame clones here, not all; method: immunoSEQ multiplex PCR. The repertoire holds 70,000 to 75,000 clones, 94% seen once, with 1.5% to 2% in the top ten. Sequencing used PBMCs. The source of these receptors is a woman aged 18-29 years in good health and CMV-seropositive.

The rearrangement uses TRBV19 and TRBJ1-2; 9 positions agree with TRBD1. Germline CDR1 and CDR2: LNHDA and SQIVND (reference sequence). The V segment lost 4 bases and the J segment 4 bases; nucleotides outside the gene matches: 13. This CDR3 has 17 residues. CDR3 loop: CASSNRDRAPLGYGYTF. The CDR3 DNA follows: TGTGCCAGTAGTAACCGGGACAGGGCCCCACTCGGCTATGGCTACACCTTC.

The genes are TRBV7-6 and TRBJ2-3, with 9 bases identical to TRBD1. This CDR3 is 17 amino acids long. The germline CDR1 and CDR2 sequences are SGHVS and FNYEAQ. V trimming: 2 bases; J trimming: 6 bases; junction bases outside the gene matches: 12. The CDR3 DNA follows: TGTGCCAGCAGCTTATCAGCGGGACAGGGCTTTGAGGATACGCAGTATTTT. Translated: CASSLSAGQGFEDTQYF.

The chain couples TRBV5-1 to TRBJ2-2; possible D gene TRBD1, 6 bases. The V gene's germline CDR1 is SGHRS and CDR2 YFSETQ. Trimming shortened V by 5 bases and J by 4 bases, and 15 bases separated the two germline ends. The CDR3 spans 15 residues. Written as DNA, the CDR3 is TGCGCCAGCAGTGTCTCAGGGGTGCTCACCGGGGAGCTGTTTTTT. This translates into CASSVSGVLTGELFF.

The chain joins TRBV6-6 to TRBJ2-2; 10 bases map to TRBD1. The germline V gene has CDR1 MNHNY and CDR2 SVGAGI (reference sequence). The CDR3 runs 15 residues. J was trimmed by 6 bases and V by 2 bases; bases with no gene match: 3. This CDR3 reads CASSYLGTGAGELFF. The CDR3, as DNA: TGTGCCAGCAGTTACCTCGGGACAGGGGCCGGGGAGCTGTTTTTT.

This clone was counted a few times. The chain couples TRBV30 to TRBJ2-7, with TRBD1 matching over 9 bases. The germline V gene has CDR1 GTSNPN and CDR2 SVGIG (reference sequence). Unmatched junction bases numbered 7, after V lost 7 bases and J lost 6 bases. CDR3 size: 12 residues. CDR3 sequence: CAYRDRVIEQYF. The CDR3 bases are TGTGCCTACCGGGACAGGGTGATCGAGCAGTACTTC.

CDR3 DNA: TGTGCCAGCAGGACCCGGGATTATAGGAATCAGCCCCAGCATTTT. Its translation is CASRTRDYRNQPQHF. The chain combines TRBV6-4 with TRBJ1-5, with D uncertain. The CDR3 covers 15 residues. The germline V gene encodes CDR1 MRHNA and CDR2 SNTAGT. V gave up 6 bases and J gave up 4 bases, with 16 bases separating them.

This chain joins TRBV10-3 and TRBJ2-7; TRBD2 might be the D (6 bases). V was pared by 3 bases and J by 0 bases, with 12 bases between. CDR1 is ENHRY and CDR2 is SYGVKD in the germline V gene. CDR3 length: 15 residues. The CDR3 nucleotides read TGTGCCATCAGTGATATGGCGGGGAGCTCCTACGAGCAGTACTTC. Protein: CAISDMAGSSYEQYF.

The chain carries TRBV6-5 and TRBJ2-7; 8 nucleotides agree with TRBD1. This CDR3 has 12 amino acids. Germline V gene data show CDR1 as MNHEY and CDR2 as SVGAGI. Germline trimming cut 5 bases from V and 7 bases from J; bases unmatched to any gene: 4. In DNA, the CDR3 is TGTGCCAGCAGTCCCGACAGGGGAGAGCAGTACTTC. It translates to CASSPDRGEQYF.

Regarding this clone: A junction boundary mismatches the germline segment, possibly from a read error. The sample holds other DNA sequences that translate to the same CDR3. The chain couples TRBV5-1 to TRBJ2-7; possibly TRBD1 for D (6 bases). The CDR3 sequence is 16 residues long. CDR1 SGHRS and CDR2 YFSETQ come from the germline V gene. CDR3 residues: CASSLGAAGSPYEQYF. CDR3 bases: TGCGCCAGCAGTTTGGGGGCCGCGGGCAGCCCCTACGAGCAGTACTTC.

The chain recombines TRBV7-6 with TRBJ2-1; 10 bases map to TRBD2. The CDR3 extends over 14 amino acids. In germline, CDR1 is SGHVS, CDR2 FNYEAQ. Germline trimming cut 4 bases from V and 6 bases from J; bases unmatched to any gene: 3. CDR3 sequence (DNA): TGTGCCAGCAGCTCAGCGGGGGGGCCCAATGAGCAGTTCTTC. Protein product: CASSSAGGPNEQFF.

This clone was seen once. J is TRBJ2-7 and V is TRBV27; 8 bases are shared with TRBD1. Trimming at V came to 6 bases and at J to 3 bases, leaving 4 bases not matched to a gene. CDR3 length: 13 amino acids. Germline-derived CDR1 and CDR2 are MNHEY and SMNVEV (reference sequence). Here the CDR3 reads CASSPGTGYEQYF. Written as DNA, the CDR3 is TGTGCCAGCAGCCCCGGGACAGGCTACGAGCAGTACTTC.

The V and J genes are TRBV2 and TRBJ2-1, with 9 bases identical to TRBD2. CDR3 length: 17 residues. V gave up 8 bases and J gave up 9 bases; unmatched junction bases: 20. From germline, CDR1 is SNHLY and CDR2 FYNNEI. The CDR3 loop is CASQRAPSGETPGEQFF. The CDR3 nucleotides read TGTGCCAGCCAAAGGGCCCCTAGCGGGGAAACTCCGGGTGAGCAGTTCTTC.

The V and J genes are TRBV6-5 and TRBJ2-7, with D tentatively TRBD2 (5 bases). Trimming removed 5 bases from V and 3 bases from J, with 14 bases in between. The germline CDR1 and CDR2 sequences are MNHEY and SVGAGI. This CDR3 is 14 amino acids long. This chain's CDR3 is CASSVRERSYEQYF. CDR3 DNA: TGTGCCAGCAGTGTTCGGGAAAGGAGCTACGAGCAGTACTTC.

The J gene is TRBJ2-3, the V gene TRBV10-2, with D tentatively TRBD2 (5 bases). V was trimmed by 7 bases and J by 0 bases, leaving 11 bases between them. The CDR3 has 14 amino acids. Germline V gives CDR1 WSHSY, CDR2 SAAADI. CDR3 loop: CASILAGSTDTQYF. DNA of the CDR3: TGCGCCAGCATCCTAGCCGGTAGCACAGATACGCAGTATTTT.

V is TRBV7-2 and J is TRBJ1-2, with D tentatively TRBD1 (6 bases). Germline CDR1 is SGHTA and CDR2 is FQGNSA. CDR3 length: 13 residues. V was pared by 8 bases and J by 8 bases, with 18 bases between. The CDR3 bases are TGTGCCAGCCTCCAAGGGGGGGGTCAAGGCTACACCTTC. Translation gives CASLQGGGQGYTF.

The CDR3 reads CASSPYRASEETQYF. CDR3 DNA sequence: TGTGCCAGCAGCCCTTACAGGGCTTCGGAAGAGACCCAGTACTTC. The rearrangement links TRBV7-6 to TRBJ2-5; a possible D gene is TRBD1 (6 bases). The V end was cut by 5 bases, the J end by 3 bases, with 16 bases between. CDR1 is SGHVS, CDR2 FNYEAQ, per germline. The CDR3 spans 15 residues.

The V call is TRBV6-1, the J call TRBJ2-1, with D possibly TRBD2 on 5 matching bases. This CDR3 region has 14 residues. Germline CDR1 MNHNS, CDR2 SASEGT. The germline V and J ends were trimmed by 5 bases and 6 bases, with 14 bases remaining between them. CDR3 DNA sequence: TGTGCCAGCAGTCCTAACTCAGAGGGCAATGAGCAGTTCTTC. Translated: CASSPNSEGNEQFF.